This is a list of T cell receptor beta chains from one sample in a study of Graves' ophthalmopathy and Graves' hyperthyroidism. TCRdb independently ran MiXCR on the multiplex PCR reads; one entry per CDR3 protein. This table has about 220,000 distinct CDR3 sequences, around a fifth appearing once. The sample consisted of peripheral blood. The receptors stem from a woman aged 50 to 65 with Graves' ophthalmopathy. CDR3s include the opening cysteine and the closing phenylalanine or tryptophan. The order of the fields is J gene, D gene, CDR3 length, V gene, clone size, CDR3 protein, CDR3 DNA. D genes are given only for firm matches. Expanded clones are given a class, and other clones once, few, many or no size at all.

>TRBJ2-2|-|14|TRBV20-1|few
CSAGDIPNTGELFF
TGCAGTGCTGGGGACATACCGAACACCGGGGAGCTGTTTTTT
>TRBJ2-7|-|14|TRBV9|many
CASSAGDVVYEQYF
TGTGCCAGCAGTGCCGGGGACGTTGTCTACGAGCAGTACTTC
>TRBJ1-5|-|14|TRBV30|many
CAWDFGGGNQPQHF
TGTGCCTGGGACTTCGGGGGTGGCAATCAGCCCCAGCATTTT
>TRBJ2-7|TRBD2|16|TRBV6-2/TRBV6-3|many
CARPGLNIERSYEQYF
TGTGCCCGCCCGGGACTAAACATAGAGAGGTCCTACGAGCAGTACTTC
>TRBJ2-2|TRBD2|14|TRBV12-3/TRBV12-4|many
CASSRGGTTGELFF
TGTGCCAGCAGCCGCGGGGGAACCACCGGGGAGCTGTTTTTT
>TRBJ2-7|-|14|TRBV2|many
CASTRGAFSYEQYF
TGTGCCAGCACCAGAGGGGCGTTCTCCTACGAGCAGTACTTC
>TRBJ2-2|-|17|TRBV5-1|many
CASSPPLGSGGTGELFF
TGCGCCAGCAGCCCCCCCTTGGGAAGTGGCGGCACCGGGGAGCTGTTTTTT
>TRBJ2-5|TRBD2|15|TRBV11-2|-
CASSRSGGGRETQYF
TGTGCCAGCAGCAGATCCGGCGGGGGTAGGGAGACCCAGTACTTC
>TRBJ1-2|TRBD1|13|TRBV11-1|many
CASSLDRGNGYTF
TGTGCCAGCAGCTTAGACAGGGGAAATGGCTACACCTTC
>TRBJ2-2|TRBD1|14|TRBV5-1|few
CASSLAQGAGELFF
TGCGCCAGCAGCTTGGCACAGGGGGCCGGGGAGCTGTTTTTT
>TRBJ2-7|-|12|TRBV6-1|many
CASSKLGYEQYF
TGTGCCAGCAGTAAATTGGGATACGAGCAGTACTTC